The 19 T cell receptor beta chains given below trace back to one sample, sequenced in a study of T-cell memory formation after mild COVID-19 (dated by TCRdb to about 2021). The library was built by means of 5' RACE. The listed sequencing device is Illumina NovaSeq 6000. Clones were called with MiXCR by TCRdb after fastp trimmed the public reads at Q25, and only in-frame beta chains were retained. Each entry is one CDR3 protein sequence, shown with its most common DNA and genes. For this sample there are approximately 390,000 distinct CDR3 sequences; approximately 15% appear just once. Under 25% of the sample is held by the ten biggest clonotypes. The sample consisted of PBMCs or a T cell subset sorted from them (not recorded which). These receptor sequences come from a man aged 18-30 years who had mild COVID-19 (a few samples of this study predate the infection). The sample titles of this study are shuffled in the database, so cell type and time point are left out; the donor was told from shared clones.

The genes are TRBV6-2 or TRBV6-3 and TRBJ2-1; D may be TRBD1 (6 bases). Germline CDR1 is MNHEY and CDR2 is SVGEGT. CDR3 length equals 14 residues. Trimming removed 4 bases from V and 7 bases from J, with 14 bases in between. CDR3 sequence: CASSFWGPGNEQFF. In nucleotides, the CDR3 is TGTGCCAGCAGTTTCTGGGGGCCAGGTAATGAGCAGTTCTTC.

This clonotype came up a few times. The J gene is TRBJ2-3, the V gene TRBV7-3; possibly TRBD2 for D (5 bases). Trimming removed 5 bases at V and 4 bases at J, with 10 bases between. Germline V gene lookup returns CDR1 SGHTA and CDR2 FQGTGA. This CDR3 has 13 residues. Here the CDR3 reads CASSPRAPDTQYF. In DNA, the CDR3 is TGTGCCAGCAGCCCGAGGGCCCCAGATACGCAGTATTTT. Supplemented by reference TRBV7-3 and TRBJ2-3, the full variable domain reads GAGVSQTPSNKVTEKGKYVELRCDPISGHTALYWYRQSLGQGPEFLIYFQGTGAADDSGLPNDRFFAVRPEGSVSTLKIQRTERGDSAVYLCASSPRAPDTQYFGPGTRLTVL.

This clonotype has a handful of counts. The chain recombines TRBV7-9 with TRBJ1-6, with D maybe TRBD1 (5 bases). The CDR3 loop spans 13 amino acids. V lost 5 bases and J lost 8, with 10 bases in between. The germline CDR1 and CDR2 sequences are SEHNR and FQNEAQ (reference sequence). CDR3 region: CASSRGADSPLHF. CDR3 coding DNA: TGTGCCAGCAGCCGAGGGGCGGATTCACCCCTCCACTTT.

The V and J genes are TRBV7-2 and TRBJ2-2, with 7 bases matching TRBD2. The V gene's germline CDR1 is SGHTA and CDR2 FQGNSA. The length of the CDR3 is 13 residues. Losses at the gene ends were 10 bases for V and 6 bases for J; bases not matched to a gene: 8. The CDR3, as DNA: TGTGCCACCGGGGGGAGGGAGCCCGGGGAGCTGTTTTTT. Its protein product is CATGGREPGELFF.

This rearrangement joins TRBV11-2 to TRBJ2-7, with D hard to call. Germline assignment: CDR1 SGHAT and CDR2 FQNNGV. Trimming removed 7 bases at V and 1 base at J, with 11 bases between. CDR3 length equals 13 residues. CDR3 protein: CASKDGSSYEQYF. The DNA for the CDR3 is TGTGCCAGCAAGGACGGATCGTCCTACGAGCAGTACTTC.

The rearrangement uses TRBV5-1 and TRBJ2-2, with unresolved D. The V end was cut by 0 bases, the J end by 6 bases, with 9 bases between. This CDR3 has 14 residues. Per germline, CDR1 SGHRS and CDR2 YFSETQ. CDR3 in amino acids: CASSLEGGPGELFF. The CDR3 DNA reads as TGCGCCAGCAGCTTGGAAGGCGGCCCCGGGGAGCTGTTTTTT.

This clonotype was counted once. This chain uses TRBV20-1 with TRBJ2-3, with D tentatively TRBD1 (6 bases). This CDR3 is built from 13 residues. Trimming took 5 bases from V and 2 from J, leaving 11 bases between them. The germline V gene has CDR1 DFQATT and CDR2 SNEGSKA (reference sequence). The CDR3 spells CSASTGATDTQYF. The CDR3 DNA reads TGCAGTGCTTCGACAGGAGCCACAGATACGCAGTATTTT.

This clonotype was recorded a few times. The rearrangement links TRBV7-3 to TRBJ2-1; 11 bases match TRBD1. The trim removed 5 bases at V and 1 base at J, leaving 16 bases unmatched. The length of the CDR3 is 20 residues. CDR1 and CDR2 (germline): SGHTA, FQGTGA. In DNA, the CDR3 is TGTGCCAGCAGCCCCCGGGGGCGGACAGGGGGCGAAAGATCCTACAATGAGCAGTTCTTC. This codes for CASSPRGRTGGERSYNEQFF.

This clonotype has only one observation. The chain couples TRBV2 to TRBJ2-1; 11 bases are a match to TRBD1. With 7 bases clipped from V and 3 bases from J, the junction kept 2 bases outside the gene matches. Germline V gene lookup returns CDR1 SNHLY and CDR2 FYNNEI. The CDR3 runs to 14 residues. CDR3 loop: CASIGTGGYNEQFF. The CDR3 DNA is TGTGCCAGCATAGGGACAGGGGGCTACAATGAGCAGTTCTTC.

This clonotype was seen ten or more times. The chain employs TRBV6-2 or TRBV6-3 and TRBJ2-1, with 11 bases identical to TRBD2. CDR1 MNHEY and CDR2 SVGEGT come from the germline V gene. The CDR3 length is 18 residues. Trimming cost V 0 bases and J 5 bases; bases outside gene matches: 9. The CDR3: CASSYSASGGRRNNEQFF. The CDR3 DNA is TGTGCCAGCAGTTACTCTGCTAGCGGGGGGAGGAGGAACAATGAGCAGTTCTTC.

V is TRBV12-3 or TRBV12-4 and J is TRBJ2-3; D is unresolved. CDR3 length: 12 amino acids. V dropped 5 bases and J dropped 10 bases, with 13 bases sitting between them. The CDR3 sequence is CASSPTRSAQYF. The CDR3 DNA reads as TGTGCCAGCAGTCCTACACGGTCGGCGCAGTATTTT.

In this sample, this clonotype turned up once. The V call is TRBV7-9, the J call TRBJ2-1; 9 nucleotides match TRBD2. CDR3 length: 15 amino acids. V trimming: 6 bases; J trimming: 4 bases; junction bases outside the gene matches: 7. Germline V gives CDR1 SEHNR, CDR2 FQNEAQ (reference sequence). Written as DNA, the CDR3 is TGTGCCAGCAGTAGACTGCGGGGGGGGTACAATGAGCAGTTCTTC. Residues: CASSRLRGGYNEQFF.

The sample holds a few counts of this clonotype. The rearrangement links TRBV7-9 to TRBJ1-2; 8 nucleotides agree with TRBD1. The CDR3 has 15 residues. With V trimmed by 7 bases and J by 4 bases, 11 bases remained unmatched. Germline CDR1 is SEHNR and CDR2 is FQNEAQ (reference sequence). CDR3 in DNA: TGTGCCAGCACCGACAGGGGAACTTCGCTCTATGGCTACACCTTC. Amino acid sequence: CASTDRGTSLYGYTF.

In its sample, this clonotype was seen a few times. The chain has TRBV7-6 and TRBJ2-1; the D gene is possibly TRBD1 (5 bases). Germline-derived CDR1 and CDR2 are SGHVS and FNYEAQ. The CDR3 spans 14 residues. V was trimmed by 7 bases and J by 6 bases, leaving 16 bases between them. The CDR3 DNA follows: TGTGCCAGCACCTTGGGGCAGAACGGCAATGAGCAGTTCTTC. It codes for CASTLGQNGNEQFF.

This chain joins TRBV7-2 and TRBJ1-6, with D possibly TRBD1 on 5 matching bases. Trimming removed 5 bases from V and 8 bases from J, with 16 bases in between. CDR1 SGHTA and CDR2 FQGNSA come from the germline V gene. There are 15 residues in the CDR3. The CDR3 protein is CASSILGGTDSPLHF. DNA for the CDR3: TGTGCCAGCAGCATCCTCGGGGGGACGGATTCACCCCTCCACTTT.

V usage is TRBV7-3 and J usage is TRBJ2-1; 13 bases are shared with TRBD2. Germline CDR1 is SGHTA and CDR2 is FQGTGA. V shed 2 bases and J 2 bases; nucleotides not matched to a gene: 6. CDR3 length: 18 amino acids. The CDR3 region has the DNA TGTGCCAGCAGCTTAGAGGCGGGGACTAGCGGGGCCTACAATGAGCAGTTCTTC. Its protein product is CASSLEAGTSGAYNEQFF.

This clonotype was observed at least ten times. The chain joins TRBV5-1 to TRBJ2-2; D perhaps matches TRBD2 (5 bases). The CDR3 sequence is 13 residues long. Germline loops: CDR1 SGHRS, CDR2 YFSETQ. V shed 1 base and J shed 4 bases, with 5 bases lying between them. In nucleotides, the CDR3 is TGCGCCAGCAGCTTGAGCGGCACCGGGGAGCTGTTTTTT. It yields the protein CASSLSGTGELFF.

This CDR3 reads CARTGDQQPQHF. CDR3 nucleotides: TGTGCCAGAACAGGGGATCAACAGCCCCAGCATTTT. V usage is TRBV6-5 and J usage is TRBJ1-5, with 7 bases matching TRBD1. Germline V gene sequence: CDR1 MNHEY, CDR2 SVGAGI. The CDR3 consists of 12 residues. The junction had 6 bases not matched to a gene; V was cut back by 9 bases and J by 7 bases.

This chain uses TRBV20-1 with TRBJ1-2; a possible D gene is TRBD1 (5 bases). The V end lost 6 bases, the J end lost 1 base, and 21 bases lay between the germline ends. This CDR3 has 16 amino acids. Germline V CDR1 and CDR2: DFQATT, SNEGSKA (reference sequence). The CDR3 sequence: CSAPITRGTVNYGYTF. DNA for the CDR3: TGCAGTGCGCCGATCACGCGAGGGACCGTTAACTATGGCTACACCTTC.